This is a list of T cell receptor beta chains from one sample in a study of control samples from healthy donors and cancer patients. Sequencing used immunoSEQ multiplex PCR; TCRdb keeps in-frame clones, though not all of them. The table shows more than 75,000 clones, with nearly 90% occurring only once. Specimen: blood. The receptor set was obtained from a man in his fifties in good health. CDR3s include the opening cysteine and the closing phenylalanine or tryptophan. The order of the fields is CDR3 protein, CDR3 DNA, D gene, V gene, J gene, clone size. The D gene is left open where the match is weak. Where a row states a size, it is once, few, many or the class of an expanded clone; other rows omit it.

CASSPRTGADTQYF	TGCGCCAGCAGCCCAAGGACAGGGGCAGATACGCAGTATTTT	TRBD1	TRBV5-1	TRBJ2-3	once
CASSYGTAFTSPLHF	TGTGCCAGCAGTTACGGGACAGCCTTTACTTCACCCCTCCACTTT	TRBD1	TRBV6-5	TRBJ1-6	once
CASSGASTDTQYF	TGTGCCAGCAGTGGAGCCTCGACAGATACGCAGTATTTT	.	TRBV6-1	TRBJ2-3	.
CASRPPGQGFEAFF	TGTGCCAGCAGACCCCCGGGACAGGGGTTTGAAGCTTTCTTT	TRBD1	TRBV2	TRBJ1-1	.
CASRGDRGNTEAFF	TGTGCCAGCAGGGGCGACAGGGGGAACACTGAAGCTTTCTTT	TRBD1	TRBV2	TRBJ1-1	.
CASSQWGAYEQYF	TGTGCCAGCAGCCAATGGGGGGCCTACGAGCAGTACTTC	.	TRBV14	TRBJ2-7	.
CASSQDSHTEAFF	TGTGCCAGCTCACAGGACAGTCACACTGAAGCTTTCTTT	.	TRBV18	TRBJ1-1	.
CASSRTRVVAEAFF	TGTGCCAGCAGCAGGACTAGGGTTGTCGCTGAAGCTTTCTTT	.	TRBV5-4	TRBJ1-1	.
CASSLSRGPTNYGYTF	TGCGCCAGCAGCTTGTCGAGGGGGCCAACTAACTATGGCTACACCTTC	TRBD1	TRBV5-1	TRBJ1-2	.
CASNREDEQFF	TGCGCCAGCAACAGGGAGGATGAGCAGTTCTTC	.	TRBV5-1	TRBJ2-1	.
CASSSDIYGYTF	TGTGCCAGTAGTTCGGATATCTATGGCTACACCTTC	.	TRBV19	TRBJ1-2	.
CASSWSGNGYTF	TGTGCCAGCAGCTGGTCAGGGAATGGCTACACCTTC	.	TRBV11-2	TRBJ1-2	.
CASSQAGRGRLTEAFF	TGTGCCAGCAGCCAAGCGGGTAGGGGGCGCCTTACTGAAGCTTTCTTT	TRBD1	TRBV3-1/TRBV3-2	TRBJ1-1	once
CASSVGRGEETQYF	TGTGCCAGCAGCGTTGGGCGGGGAGAAGAGACCCAGTACTTC	.	TRBV9	TRBJ2-5	.
CASSPPLLYTGELFF	TGTGCCAGCAGCCCGCCCCTACTCTACACCGGGGAGCTGTTTTTT	.	TRBV7-8	TRBJ2-2	.
CASRWGTVNQPQHF	TGTGCCAGCAGATGGGGGACAGTCAATCAGCCCCAGCATTTT	TRBD1	TRBV2	TRBJ1-5	.
CASSKFRGSGQPQHF	TGTGCCAGTAGTAAGTTTAGGGGTTCGGGTCAGCCCCAGCATTTT	.	TRBV19	TRBJ1-5	.
CASSATAGGSSYNSPLHF	TGTGCCAGCAGTGCAACCGCGGGGGGGAGCTCCTATAATTCACCCCTCCACTTT	.	TRBV6-1	TRBJ1-6	.
CASTPRTGANYNEQFF	TGTGCCAGTACCCCTCGGACAGGGGCCAACTACAATGAGCAGTTCTTC	TRBD1	TRBV19	TRBJ2-1	.
CASSLDYRGYGYTF	TGTGCCAGCAGCTTGGATTACAGGGGCTATGGCTACACCTTC	TRBD1	TRBV5-6	TRBJ1-2	once
CASRLGILNSPLHF	TGTGCCAGCAGGCTCGGGATCCTTAATTCACCCCTCCACTTT	.	TRBV6-5	TRBJ1-6	.
CAIKTAYNSPLHF	TGTGCCATCAAGACGGCGTATAATTCACCCCTCCACTTT	.	TRBV10-3	TRBJ1-6	.
CASSLGRGYDEQYF	TGTGCCAGCAGCTTGGGTCGGGGTTACGACGAGCAGTACTTC	.	TRBV5-8	TRBJ2-7	.
CASSQDDPRAGPNYGYTF	TGTGCCAGCAGCCAAGATGATCCGAGAGCAGGGCCAAACTATGGCTACACCTTC	.	TRBV14	TRBJ1-2	.
CASSPAQGGLSGNTIYF	TGTGCCAGCAGCCCAGCCCAGGGGGGCCTCTCTGGAAACACCATATATTTT	TRBD1	TRBV14	TRBJ1-3	.
CASSPLKELNYGYTF	TGTGCCAGCTCACCACTAAAGGAACTAAACTATGGCTACACCTTC	.	TRBV18	TRBJ1-2	many
CASSPVQLNTGELFF	TGTGCCAGCTCACCAGTCCAGCTGAACACCGGGGAGCTGTTTTTT	.	TRBV18	TRBJ2-2	.
CASTLLGSGEKLFF	TGTGCCAGCACTCTACTCGGCTCAGGTGAAAAACTGTTTTTT	.	TRBV2	TRBJ1-4	.
CASRLEEGAGGYTF	TGTGCCAGCAGGCTGGAGGAGGGGGCGGGTGGCTACACCTTC	TRBD1	TRBV6-5	TRBJ1-2	.
CASSLGAAMNTEAFF	TGTGCCAGCAGCCTAGGGGCTGCCATGAACACTGAAGCTTTCTTT	.	TRBV11-3	TRBJ1-1	once
CATSRRRDRPGPQYF	TGTGCCACCAGCAGAAGGCGGGACAGGCCCGGGCCCCAGTACTTC	TRBD1	TRBV15	TRBJ2-5	.
CASRYGGTGELFF	TGTGCCAGCAGATACGGGGGGACCGGGGAGCTGTTTTTT	TRBD2	TRBV12-3/TRBV12-4	TRBJ2-2	.
CSVVSWQGASPGEAFF	TGCAGCGTTGTATCCTGGCAGGGGGCCTCCCCAGGGGAAGCTTTCTTT	TRBD1	TRBV29-1	TRBJ1-1	.
CASSQRYRGYEQYF	TGTGCCAGCAGCCAACGCTATAGGGGTTACGAGCAGTACTTC	.	TRBV4-2	TRBJ2-7	.
CASSLGGLAVTHTDTQYF	TGCGCCAGCAGCTTGGGGGGACTAGCGGTCACACACACAGATACGCAGTATTTT	TRBD2	TRBV5-1	TRBJ2-3	.
CAWSVQGYGYTF	TGTGCCTGGAGTGTCCAGGGTTATGGCTACACCTTC	.	TRBV30	TRBJ1-2	.
CASRGQGAGNQPQHF	TGTGCCAGCAGGGGACAGGGTGCTGGCAATCAGCCCCAGCATTTT	TRBD1	TRBV27	TRBJ1-5	.
CASSIGGQSYNEQFF	TGTGCCAGCAGCATAGGGGGCCAATCCTACAATGAGCAGTTCTTC	TRBD1	TRBV7-8	TRBJ2-1	.
CSVEDSRGPYEQYF	TGCAGCGTTGAAGATTCCAGGGGACCTTACGAGCAGTACTTC	.	TRBV29-1	TRBJ2-7	.
CATRTGERVGNQPQHF	TGTGCCACACGGACAGGGGAAAGGGTCGGCAATCAGCCCCAGCATTTT	TRBD1	TRBV19	TRBJ1-5	once
CASSIVRTSGGSSGQYF	TGTGCCAGTAGTATAGTTAGAACTAGCGGGGGGTCCAGTGGGCAGTATTTT	TRBD2	TRBV19	TRBJ2-3	.
CASSLTRGETQYF	TGTGCCAGCAGTTTAACCAGGGGGGAGACCCAGTACTTC	TRBD1	TRBV27	TRBJ2-5	.
CATSRDPGGRTGELFF	TGTGCCACCAGCAGAGACCCCGGGGGCCGGACCGGGGAGCTGTTTTTT	.	TRBV15	TRBJ2-2	.
CASSLESGRGENTDTQYF	TGTGCCAGCAGCTTGGAGTCAGGGCGGGGGGAGAACACAGATACGCAGTATTTT	TRBD2	TRBV5-4	TRBJ2-3	.
CASSPRGSPYEQYF	TGTGCCAGCTCACCCAGGGGGTCACCCTACGAGCAGTACTTC	TRBD1	TRBV18	TRBJ2-7	.
CASSEFGGHPGEQYF	TGTGCCAGCAGTGAATTTGGGGGCCATCCTGGCGAGCAGTACTTC	.	TRBV6-1	TRBJ2-7	.
CASSLLGGQGGGYTF	TGTGCCAGCAGCTTACTCGGGGGGCAAGGAGGTGGCTACACCTTC	.	TRBV7-9	TRBJ1-2	once
CASSEPTGANTEAFF	TGCGCCAGCAGCGAACCCACAGGGGCAAACACTGAAGCTTTCTTT	TRBD1	TRBV5-1	TRBJ1-1	.
CASSANQPQHF	TGTGCCAGCAGCGCCAATCAGCCCCAGCATTTT	.	TRBV2	TRBJ1-5	.
CAWSVLGKVDEKLFF	TGTGCCTGGAGTGTACTAGGGAAGGTGGATGAAAAACTGTTTTTT	.	TRBV30	TRBJ1-4	.
CAWSGRRGLDQPQHF	TGTGCCTGGAGTGGGAGGAGGGGATTGGATCAGCCCCAGCATTTT	.	TRBV30	TRBJ1-5	.
CASSAPPNEKLFF	TGCGCCAGCAGCGCCCCCCCGAATGAAAAACTGTTTTTT	.	TRBV5-1	TRBJ1-4	.
CASSLSVGRVATEAFF	TGTGCCAGCAGCTTGAGTGTAGGTAGAGTCGCTACTGAAGCTTTCTTT	.	TRBV5-6	TRBJ1-1	.
CASTWTGSTDTQYF	TGTGCCAGCACCTGGACAGGGAGCACAGATACGCAGTATTTT	TRBD1	TRBV5-5	TRBJ2-3	.
CASRETDTQYF	TGTGCCAGCAGGGAAACAGATACGCAGTATTTT	.	TRBV2	TRBJ2-3	.
CASSLGRVKGYTF	TGTGCCAGCAGCTTGGGCAGGGTGAAAGGCTACACCTTC	.	TRBV5-6	TRBJ1-2	.
CASGSPNTGELFF	TGTGCCAGCGGGAGTCCGAACACCGGGGAGCTGTTTTTT	.	TRBV6-6	TRBJ2-2	.